This is a list of T cell receptor beta chains from one sample in a study of T cell changes during pregnancy in multiple sclerosis. Profiling relied on immunoSEQ multiplex PCR, and the TCRdb table lists in-frame clones only, not all of them. The sample carries some 60,000 clones, 90% recorded once. Material: peripheral blood, obtained in the third trimester of pregnancy. Source of these receptors: a female donor in good health, enrolled as a control in a pregnancy study. The CDR3 runs from the conserved cysteine through the conserved F or W. A D gene is named only where the DNA matches it firmly. Rows give clone size only sometimes, using once, few, many, or a class for an expanded clone.

-,-,TRBV28,TRBJ1-5,TGTGCCAGCAGTTTTTCTGGGGGCGGTCAGCCCCAGCATTTT,CASSFSGGGQPQHF
-,TRBD2,TRBV7-6,TRBJ2-5,TGTGCCAGCAGCTTAGACCCAGCGGGGGGAGGCGGGACCCAGTACTTC,CASSLDPAGGGGTQYF
-,-,TRBV5-1,TRBJ1-1,TGCGCCAGCAGCTTGGATCGGGGGTTAAACACTGAAGCTTTCTTT,CASSLDRGLNTEAFF
-,-,TRBV27,TRBJ1-2,TGTGCCAGCAGTGACCTGGGTACCTCTGGACAGTCCTCCTATGGCTACACCTTC,CASSDLGTSGQSSYGYTF
-,TRBD2,TRBV14,TRBJ2-5,TGTGCCAGCAGCCAAGTACGGGGGGGGCAAGAGACCCAGTACTTC,CASSQVRGGQETQYF
-,-,TRBV6-1,TRBJ1-4,TGTGCCAGCAGCGAACTCCCAATTAGCGGGCCGGACGAAAAACTGTTTTTT,CASSELPISGPDEKLFF
once,-,TRBV7-9,TRBJ2-1,TGTGCCAGCAGCCTGGACTATCCAACCTACAATGAGCAGTTCTTC,CASSLDYPTYNEQFF
once,-,TRBV30,TRBJ1-2,TGTGCCTGGAGTGTATACGGTATCTATGGCTACACCTTC,CAWSVYGIYGYTF
-,-,TRBV11-2,TRBJ1-4,TGTGCCAGCAGCGCAGCGGGCGGCGGTGAAAAACTGTTTTTT,CASSAAGGGEKLFF
-,-,TRBV6-5,TRBJ1-2,TGTGCCAGCAGTTACTCGGGGGCGGGAGGAAACTATGGCTACACCTTC,CASSYSGAGGNYGYTF
-,-,TRBV5-1,TRBJ1-1,TGCGCCAGCAGCTTTCTCGGGACATCGACTCCGAACACTGAAGCTTTCTTT,CASSFLGTSTPNTEAFF
-,-,TRBV11-3,TRBJ1-2,TGTGCCAGCAGCTTAGGGACAGATTATGGCTACACCTTC,CASSLGTDYGYTF
-,-,TRBV7-2,TRBJ1-1,TGTGCCAGCACCATCAGGTTGGGTACGGAAGCTTTCTTT,CASTIRLGTEAFF
-,TRBD1,TRBV7-8,TRBJ1-1,TGTGCCAGCAGTTTCTCCGGGACAGTGAACACTGAAGCTTTCTTT,CASSFSGTVNTEAFF
once,-,TRBV9,TRBJ2-5,TGTGCCAGCAGCGTAGAAGGGGCCCAAGAGACCCAGTACTTC,CASSVEGAQETQYF
-,TRBD2,TRBV6-5,TRBJ2-7,TGTGCCAGCAGTTACTCTGGGGGGAGGGCCGACGAGCAGTACTTC,CASSYSGGRADEQYF
-,TRBD1,TRBV29-1,TRBJ1-5,TGCAGCGTTGACCAGGGGGCAAACCAGCCCCAGCATTTT,CSVDQGANQPQHF
-,TRBD2,TRBV9,TRBJ2-1,TGTGCCAGCAGCGCTCGGACTAGCGGGTACAATGAGCAGTTCTTC,CASSARTSGYNEQFF
once,-,TRBV5-1,TRBJ2-3,TGCGCCACCCGACTAATGGGGAGGTCAAGAGATACGCAGTATTTT,CATRLMGRSRDTQYF
-,TRBD2,TRBV19,TRBJ2-1,TGTGCCAGTGGAAGCGGGGGGGCCTTATCCCGTGAGCAGTTCTTC,CASGSGGALSREQFF
-,-,TRBV27,TRBJ2-3,TGTGCCAGCTCTCCCCTGGGAGGCTCAGATACGCAGTATTTT,CASSPLGGSDTQYF
-,-,TRBV11-3,TRBJ2-7,TGTGCCAGCAGCCGGAAAAAGTCTAGCTCCTACGAGCAGTACTTC,CASSRKKSSSYEQYF
-,-,TRBV11-2,TRBJ1-4,TGTGCCAGTCCTTGGAGAGGGGCAGGGGAACTGTTTTTT,CASPWRGAGELFF
-,-,TRBV10-1,TRBJ1-5,TGCGCCAGCAGTGAGAATACAGGCTATAGCAATCAGCCCCAGCATTTT,CASSENTGYSNQPQHF
-,-,TRBV7-2,TRBJ2-3,TGTGCCAGCAGCTTAGCAGGAGGGTTCACAGATACGCAGTATTTT,CASSLAGGFTDTQYF
-,-,TRBV6-1,TRBJ2-1,TGTGCCAGCAGTGAAGGGGGAGGTACCTACAATGAGCAGTTCTTC,CASSEGGGTYNEQFF
once,-,TRBV6-4,TRBJ1-5,TGTGCCAGCAGTGACTCGGAGGACCGCGGCTGTTATAGCAATCAGCCCCAGCATTTT,CASSDSEDRGCYSNQPQHF
-,-,TRBV12-2,TRBJ2-5,TGTGCAAGTCGCTTAGCGTTCGAGCGGGGGGTCCAAGAGACCCAGTACTTC,CASRLAFERGVQETQYF
-,-,TRBV11-2,TRBJ1-2,TGTGCCAGCAGCCCAGGGGCAGGGGCATATGGCTACACCTTC,CASSPGAGAYGYTF
-,-,TRBV7-6,TRBJ2-2,TGTGCCAGCAGCTTCAGAGGTTGGGGGGACACCGGGGAGCTGTTTTTT,CASSFRGWGDTGELFF
-,-,TRBV5-1,TRBJ2-5,TGCGCCAGCAGCTGGGCTAGCGCTGGCCGAAAAGAGACCCAGTACTTC,CASSWASAGRKETQYF
-,TRBD2,TRBV5-1,TRBJ2-5,TGCGCCAGCAGCTTTGCCGCTAGCCGGGGACTAGCGGGGGGAGAGACCCAGTACTTC,CASSFAASRGLAGGETQYF
-,-,TRBV7-6,TRBJ1-5,TGTGCCAGCAGCTTAAGGGGCGCGGATCAGCCCCAGCATTTT,CASSLRGADQPQHF
-,-,TRBV30,TRBJ1-1,TGTGCCTGGAGTCAGGGCAGGGCCACTGAAGCTTTCTTT,CAWSQGRATEAFF
-,TRBD1,TRBV6-6,TRBJ1-5,TGTGCCAGCAGTCCTCGGACAGGGGGTTCCAATCAGCCCCAGCATTTT,CASSPRTGGSNQPQHF
-,-,TRBV30,TRBJ1-3,TGTGCCCTGACGCCAGGGGCGGGAAACACCATATATTTT,CALTPGAGNTIYF
-,TRBD1,TRBV29-1,TRBJ2-7,TGCAGCGTTGAAGAGACAGGGCAATCCTACGAGCAGTACTTC,CSVEETGQSYEQYF
-,TRBD1,TRBV5-1,TRBJ1-1,TGCGCCAGCAGCCTTCCGACAGGGGCCGGCACTGAAGCTTTCTTT,CASSLPTGAGTEAFF
-,TRBD1,TRBV18,TRBJ1-1,TGTGCCAGCTCTCAACTTTCTGGACAGGGGGGAACTGAAGCTTTCTTT,CASSQLSGQGGTEAFF
-,-,TRBV30,TRBJ2-2,TGTGCCTGGAGGCCTGGGCAGACCACCGGGGAGCTGTTTTTT,CAWRPGQTTGELFF
-,-,TRBV9,TRBJ2-2,TGTGCCAGCAGCGAACAGGGTTCTAACGGGGAGCTGTTTTTT,CASSEQGSNGELFF
once,TRBD1,TRBV19,TRBJ1-2,TGTGCCAGTGCTTGGGGGACAGCCTATGGCTACACCTTC,CASAWGTAYGYTF
-,-,TRBV27,TRBJ1-1,TGTGCCAGCAGTTTGATTTTCGGGGGTTGGAACACTGAAGCTTTCTTT,CASSLIFGGWNTEAFF
-,-,TRBV4-3,TRBJ1-5,TGCGCCAGCAGCCAAGAGGGCCGGGGTAGGGCGCCCCAGCATTTT,CASSQEGRGRAPQHF
-,-,TRBV19,TRBJ2-5,TGTGCCAGTAGTTCTACAGGAGGGCGGGAGACCCAGTACTTC,CASSSTGGRETQYF
-,-,TRBV20-1,TRBJ1-1,TGCAGTGCCCCCCGGGGAGAAGCTTTCTTT,CSAPRGEAFF
-,TRBD1,TRBV6-5,TRBJ2-7,TGTGCCAGCAGTTACCCGCACAGGGGTCCCGTCTACGAGCAGTACTTC,CASSYPHRGPVYEQYF
few,-,TRBV5-4,TRBJ1-2,TGTGCCAGCAGCGGGGGGTCCGGACGTAACTATGGCTACACCTTC,CASSGGSGRNYGYTF
-,-,TRBV11-2,TRBJ2-7,TGTGCCAGCAGCTCGGGCGGGATATCCTACGAGCAGTACTTC,CASSSGGISYEQYF
-,TRBD1,TRBV13,TRBJ2-7,TGTGCCAGCACGAAGGGACAGGGGTTCTCCTACGAGCAGTACTTC,CASTKGQGFSYEQYF